One sample yielded the 29 T cell receptor beta chains listed below, sequenced in a study of blood T cell repertoires in COVID-19. TCRdb's copy holds only in-frame clones and misses some; the assay was immunoSEQ multiplex PCR. The sample has 84,000 or so clones, around 80% seen once. The specimen was peripheral blood. The source of these receptors is a man in his fifties or sixties with COVID-19, enrolled during active disease.

The chain carries TRBV19 and TRBJ2-2; TRBD1 aligns across 10 bases. This CDR3 spans 16 amino acids. V was pared by 5 bases and J by 5 bases, with 8 bases of the junction left unmatched. Germline CDR1 and CDR2: LNHDA and SQIVND (reference sequence). In DNA form, the CDR3 reads TGTGCCAGTAGTCCCTGGGACAGGGGAAAGACCGGGGAGCTGTTTTTT. Its protein is CASSPWDRGKTGELFF.

This clone was observed once. The rearrangement uses TRBV4-1 and TRBJ2-3, with a possible D match to TRBD1 (6 bases). Germline CDR1 reads MGHRA; CDR2 reads YSYEKL. V lost 2 bases to trimming and J lost 0 bases, with 15 bases between them. The CDR3 has 17 amino acids. CDR3 bases: TGCGCCAGCAGCCAAAGAATAGGACAGTTTAGCACAGATACGCAGTATTTT. This translates into CASSQRIGQFSTDTQYF.

The chain employs TRBV2 and TRBJ2-6, with no clear D. Germline CDR1 reads SNHLY; CDR2 reads FYNNEI. CDR3 length: 15 residues. V was cut by 2 bases and J by 2 bases, with 7 bases left in between. CDR3: CASSELYTGANVLTF. CDR3 in DNA: TGTGCCAGCAGTGAACTGTACACTGGGGCCAACGTCCTGACTTTC. The full variable domain, rest sourced from reference TRBV2 and TRBJ2-6, is EPEVTQTPSHQVTQMGQEVILRCVPISNHLYFYWYRQILGQKVEFLVSFYNNEISEKSEIFDDQFSVERPDGSNFTLKIRSTKLEDSAMYFCASSELYTGANVLTFGAGSRLTVL.

This chain uses TRBV10-1 with TRBJ2-6; 9 nucleotides match TRBD1. The CDR3 is made up of 20 amino acids. Trimming cost V 3 bases and J 4 bases; bases outside gene matches: 16. Germline loops: CDR1 WNHNN, CDR2 SYGVQD (reference sequence). CDR3 region: CASSDSLRTGGFSGANVLTF. The CDR3 coding sequence is TGCGCCAGCAGTGATTCCCTTCGCACAGGGGGCTTTTCCGGGGCCAACGTCCTGACTTTC.

The chain is built from TRBV12-5 and TRBJ1-3, with D tentatively TRBD1 (5 bases). The CDR3 length is 14 residues. Per germline, CDR1 LGHNT and CDR2 FRNRAP. Trimming removed 3 bases from V and 3 bases from J, with 9 bases in between. This chain's CDR3 is CASGLSGLGNTIYF. DNA of the CDR3: TGTGCTAGTGGTTTATCAGGGCTTGGAAACACCATATATTTT.

This rearrangement joins TRBV29-1 to TRBJ2-7, with 10 bases fitting TRBD1. Trimming at V came to 1 base and at J to 3 bases, leaving 6 bases not matched to a gene. The V gene's germline CDR1 is SQVTM and CDR2 ANQGSEA. This CDR3 has 15 residues. This CDR3 reads CSVEVGDRGYYEQYF. The CDR3 DNA reads as TGCAGCGTTGAAGTCGGGGACAGGGGCTACTACGAGCAGTACTTC.

The chain combines TRBV19 with TRBJ2-1; TRBD1 matches at 9 bases. Trimming removed 7 bases from V and 1 base from J; junction bases left unmatched: 5. The V gene's germline CDR1 is LNHDA and CDR2 SQIVND (reference sequence). The CDR3 spans 15 residues. This chain's CDR3 is CASKLDRGSYNEQFF. DNA for the CDR3: TGTGCCAGTAAACTGGACAGGGGTTCCTACAATGAGCAGTTCTTC.

This clone has only a few counts. This rearrangement joins TRBV7-9 to TRBJ2-1; D ambiguous. The CDR3 length is 17 residues. Trimming pared 0 bases from V and 0 bases from J, leaving 12 bases between. Germline assignment: CDR1 SEHNR and CDR2 FQNEAQ (reference sequence). CDR3 residues: CASSLAGSSFSYNEQFF. The DNA of the CDR3 is TGTGCCAGCAGCTTAGCTGGCTCATCCTTCTCCTACAATGAGCAGTTCTTC.

V and J are TRBV19 and TRBJ2-1, with 9 bases aligning to TRBD2. The V segment lost 1 base and the J segment 7 bases; nucleotides outside the gene matches: 2. CDR1 is LNHDA, CDR2 SQIVND, per germline (reference sequence). The CDR3 totals 14 residues. CDR3 sequence: CASSIVAGENEQFF. The CDR3 coding sequence is TGTGCCAGTAGTATAGTAGCGGGAGAAAATGAGCAGTTCTTC.

This clone was counted only a few times. One end of the junction varies from germline; a read error may be responsible. The chain couples TRBV11-2 to TRBJ2-2; weak D call: TRBD2 (6 bases). The CDR3 covers 13 residues. Germline V gene data show CDR1 as SGHAT and CDR2 as FQNNGV. In nucleotides, the CDR3 is TGTGCCAGCAGCTTAGCTCGGCCCGGGGGGCTGTTTTTT. Amino acid sequence: CASSLARPGGLFF.

The V and J genes are TRBV7-2 and TRBJ2-6; D gene uncertain. The CDR3 runs to 15 residues. V was pared by 6 bases and J by 2 bases, with 11 bases between. Germline lookup yields CDR1 SGHTA and CDR2 FQGNSA. The CDR3 sequence is CASSSGSPGANVLTF. The CDR3 DNA follows: TGTGCCAGCAGTTCCGGGTCCCCTGGGGCCAACGTCCTGACTTTC. Based on the CDR3 plus reference TRBV7-2 and TRBJ2-6, the full variable domain is GAGVSQSPSNKVTEKGKDVELRCDPISGHTALYWYRQSLGQGLEFLIYFQGNSAPDKSGLPSDRFSAERTGGSVSTLTIQRTQQEDSAVYLCASSSGSPGANVLTFGAGSRLTVL.

The chain links TRBV5-6 to TRBJ2-3, with 11 bases aligning to TRBD2. This CDR3 comprises 17 residues. V lost 0 bases and J lost 3; bases outside the gene matches: 6. CDR1 and CDR2 (germline): SGHDT, YYEEEE. CDR3 sequence: CASSLVTSGRGTDTQYF. CDR3 coding DNA: TGTGCCAGCAGCTTGGTTACTAGCGGGAGAGGAACAGATACGCAGTATTTT.

This sequence joins TRBV27 and TRBJ2-5, with a weak D call TRBD2 (7 bases). Germline CDR1 is MNHEY and CDR2 is SMNVEV (reference sequence). The CDR3 spans 13 residues. The V and J ends lost 6 bases and 4 bases respectively, with 12 bases between them. CDR3 sequence: CASSGEGGETQYF. CDR3 in DNA: TGTGCCAGCAGCGGGGAGGGGGGAGAGACCCAGTACTTC.

The V gene is TRBV21-1, the J gene TRBJ2-3; TRBD2, the D gene given by the table, was not confirmed from the DNA. TRBV21-1 is a pseudogene. The CDR3 spans 18 residues. The CDR3: CASSKVVAGGVSTDTQYF. CDR3 DNA sequence: TGTGCCAGCAGCAAAGTCGTAGCGGGGGGCGTTAGCACAGATACGCAGTATTTT.

The chain employs TRBV29-1 and TRBJ2-3, with TRBD1 identical over 11 bases. From germline, CDR1 is SQVTM and CDR2 ANQGSEA. J gave up 6 bases and V 7 bases, and 6 bases lay outside the gene matches. CDR3 length equals 13 residues. The CDR3: CSAPGQGVDTQYF. The CDR3 DNA reads TGCAGCGCCCCGGGACAGGGGGTCGATACGCAGTATTTT.

The chain recombines TRBV5-3 with TRBJ1-5; D is undetermined. TRBV5-3 is sorted into the ORF group, with uncertain function. Trimming pared 4 bases from V and 2 bases from J, leaving 13 bases between. The CDR3 is 15 amino acids. The CDR3, as DNA: TGTGCCAGAAGCCCAACGGTCCTGGGCAATCAGCCCCAGCATTTT. It specifies CARSPTVLGNQPQHF.

V usage is TRBV7-3 and J usage is TRBJ2-1, with TRBD2 matching over 8 bases. Trimming removed 5 bases from V and 0 bases from J; junction bases left unmatched: 9. The CDR3 is 17 amino acids. Germline values: CDR1 SGHTA, CDR2 FQGTGA. The DNA for the CDR3 is TGTGCCAGCAGCCCTTTAGCGGGAATCGGCTCCTACAATGAGCAGTTCTTC. Protein sequence: CASSPLAGIGSYNEQFF.

This clone has a handful of counts. V and J are TRBV7-9 and TRBJ1-6, with 10 bases matching TRBD1. The CDR3 length is 14 residues. Germline V gene lookup returns CDR1 SEHNR and CDR2 FQNEAQ (reference sequence). V was pared by 5 bases and J by 8 bases, with 3 bases of the junction left unmatched. The CDR3 is CASSRDRGDSPLHF. The CDR3 DNA reads TGTGCCAGCAGCCGGGACAGGGGCGATTCACCCCTCCACTTT.

The chain carries TRBV6-2 or TRBV6-3 and TRBJ2-1, with D possibly TRBD2 on 7 matching bases. V was clipped by 5 bases and J by 1 base, with 15 bases between them. This CDR3 has 16 residues. Germline assignment: CDR1 MNHEY and CDR2 SVGEGT. CDR3 protein: CASSKGGWQSYNEQFF. In nucleotides, the CDR3 is TGTGCCAGCAGTAAGGGGGGGTGGCAGTCCTACAATGAGCAGTTCTTC.

V usage is TRBV19 and J usage is TRBJ1-4; the D is unclear. Germline values: CDR1 LNHDA, CDR2 SQIVND (reference sequence). The length of the CDR3 is 15 residues. The ends were cut back, 5 bases at V and 0 bases at J, with 10 bases in the middle. The DNA for the CDR3 is TGTGCCAGTAGTCTTGGAGTTGCAACTAATGAAAAACTGTTTTTT. Translated, it gives CASSLGVATNEKLFF.

The chain combines TRBV5-4 with TRBJ2-2; possible D gene TRBD1, 6 bases. CDR1 SGHNT and CDR2 YYREEE come from the germline V gene (reference sequence). This CDR3 spans 17 amino acids. The V end was cut by 4 bases, the J end by 8 bases, with 24 bases between. The CDR3 sequence: CASSPRGRGLEIGELFF. The CDR3 nucleotides are TGTGCCAGCAGCCCCCGAGGCAGGGGCCTCGAAATAGGGGAGCTGTTTTTT.

This clone is medium-sized by share. In nucleotides, the CDR3 is TGTGCCAGCAGCCCCAGAGGGCGGATTTTAACCGGGCAGTACTTC. Translating gives CASSPRGRILTGQYF. The genes are TRBV14 and TRBJ2-4, with TRBD2 as a possible D gene (5 bases). Germline CDR1 is SGHDN and CDR2 is FVKESK. Trimming took 4 bases from V and 13 from J, leaving 23 bases between them. The CDR3 covers 15 residues.

The chain is built from TRBV7-3 and TRBJ2-2, with TRBD2 matching over 12 bases. CDR1 is SGHTA, CDR2 FQGTGA, per germline. There are 16 residues in the CDR3. Trimming at V came to 5 bases and at J to 5 bases, leaving 6 bases not matched to a gene. DNA of the CDR3: TGTGCCAGCAGCCCGCGACTAGCGGGGGTTACCGGGGAGCTGTTTTTT. It yields the protein CASSPRLAGVTGELFF. The variable domain in full, with the rest retrieved from reference TRBV7-3 and TRBJ2-2, is GAGVSQTPSNKVTEKGKYVELRCDPISGHTALYWYRQSLGQGPEFLIYFQGTGAADDSGLPNDRFFAVRPEGSVSTLKIQRTERGDSAVYLCASSPRLAGVTGELFFGEGSRLTVL.

J is TRBJ1-4 and V is TRBV6-1; 8 bases are shared with TRBD1. V lost 1 base and J lost 5; bases outside the gene matches: 18. Germline lookup yields CDR1 MNHNS and CDR2 SASEGT. CDR3 length: 20 amino acids. The chain's CDR3 is CASSEGQGFRYSARNEKLFF. CDR3 DNA: TGTGCCAGCAGTGAAGGACAGGGGTTCCGCTACTCAGCCAGAAATGAAAAACTGTTTTTT.

This clone has only a few counts. The chain employs TRBV25-1 and TRBJ2-6; D is unclear. Germline CDR1 and CDR2: MGHDK and SYGVNS. With 7 bases removed from V and 0 bases from J, the gap between germline ends came to 7 bases. The CDR3 contains 14 residues. The CDR3 reads CASTTASGANVLTF. The CDR3 bases are TGTGCCAGCACAACAGCCTCTGGGGCCAACGTCCTGACTTTC.

This clone has just one count. The genes are TRBV19 and TRBJ1-1; no reliable D call. The germline V and J ends were trimmed by 5 bases and 7 bases, with 20 bases remaining between them. CDR1 and CDR2 (germline): LNHDA, SQIVND (reference sequence). This CDR3 contains 15 residues. CDR3 sequence: CASSLHPGKVYEAFF. The CDR3 coding sequence is TGTGCCAGTAGTTTACATCCGGGGAAGGTCTATGAAGCTTTCTTT.

The genes are TRBV25-1 and TRBJ2-6; no clear D. There are 15 residues in the CDR3. V gave up 3 bases and J gave up 4 bases, with 10 bases separating them. Germline CDR1 reads MGHDK; CDR2 reads SYGVNS. DNA for the CDR3: TGTGCCAGCAGTGAGTCGGGTGCCGGGGCCAACGTCCTGACTTTC. It yields the protein CASSESGAGANVLTF.

V gene TRBV5-4 combines with J gene TRBJ1-2, with D possibly matching TRBD1 (5 bases). There are 17 residues in the CDR3. Germline V gene data show CDR1 as SGHNT and CDR2 as YYREEE (reference sequence). Trimming cost V 0 bases and J 4 bases, with 19 bases left between them. The DNA of the CDR3 is TGTGCCAGCAGCTTGGGCGGGGGAGTGAAGGGCGGCTATGGCTACACCTTC. Its protein product is CASSLGGGVKGGYGYTF. The variable domain in full, with the rest retrieved from reference TRBV5-4 and TRBJ1-2, is ETGVTQSPTHLIKTRGQQVTLRCSSQSGHNTVSWYQQALGQGPQFIFQYYREEENGRGNFPPRFSGLQFPNYSSELNVNALELDDSALYLCASSLGGGVKGGYGYTFGSGTRLTVV.

The chain couples TRBV6-5 to TRBJ1-2; 10 bases map to TRBD1. J lost 4 bases, V lost 2 bases, and 1 base had no gene match. Germline V gives CDR1 MNHEY, CDR2 SVGAGI. This CDR3 spans 14 amino acids. CDR3 in DNA: TGTGCCAGCAGTTACCGGGACAGGGGCTATGGCTACACCTTC. Amino acid sequence: CASSYRDRGYGYTF.